This T cell receptor (beta chain) was recorded in a study of Ad26.COV2.S vaccination and SARS-CoV-2 variants. CDR3 length: 14 amino acids. V was clipped by 1 base and J by 8 bases, with 10 bases between them. Germline loops: CDR1 SGHNT, CDR2 YYREEE (reference sequence). Only in-frame clones appear in the TCRdb table, and some are missing; sequencing was by immunoSEQ multiplex PCR. The repertoire includes some 400,000 clones, 75% to 90% of them detected once, and around 1.9% sits in the top ten. The treatment is: 15 to 20 received Ad26.COV2.S at low or high dose, single or two shots; about 5 received placebo; per-sample allocation not given. Specimens were obtained on day 63 following the first vaccine or placebo injection.

The sequence was obtained from a person aged 18 to 65 who received the Ad26.COV2.S COVID-19 vaccine or a placebo. The sample here was peripheral blood, taken in a trial of Ad26.COV2.S vaccine versus placebo. This chain uses TRBV5-4 with TRBJ1-6, with D possibly matching TRBD1 (5 bases). CDR3 bases: TGTGCCAGCAGCTTGAGGGACGTGGATTCACCCCTCCACTTT. It is translated as CASSLRDVDSPLHF.